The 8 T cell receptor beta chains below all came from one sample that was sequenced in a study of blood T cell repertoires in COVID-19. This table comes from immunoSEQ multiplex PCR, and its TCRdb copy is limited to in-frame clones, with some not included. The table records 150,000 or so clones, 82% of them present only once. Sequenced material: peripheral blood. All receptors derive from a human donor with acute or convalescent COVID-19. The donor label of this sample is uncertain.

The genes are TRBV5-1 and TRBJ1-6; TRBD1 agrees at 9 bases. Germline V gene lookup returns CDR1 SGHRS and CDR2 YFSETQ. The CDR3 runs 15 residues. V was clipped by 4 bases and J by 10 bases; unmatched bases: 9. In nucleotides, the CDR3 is TGCGCCAGCAGCGCATACAGGGGGCGGAACTCACCCCTCCACTTT. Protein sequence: CASSAYRGRNSPLHF. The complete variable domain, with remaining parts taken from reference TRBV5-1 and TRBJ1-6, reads KAGVTQTPRYLIKTRGQQVTLSCSPISGHRSVSWYQQTPGQGLQFLFEYFSETQRNKGNFPGRFSGRQFSNSRSEMNVSTLELGDSALYLCASSAYRGRNSPLHFGNGTRLTVT.

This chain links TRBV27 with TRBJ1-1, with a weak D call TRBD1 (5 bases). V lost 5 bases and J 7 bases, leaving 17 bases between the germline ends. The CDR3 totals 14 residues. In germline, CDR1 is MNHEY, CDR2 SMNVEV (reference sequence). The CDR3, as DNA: TGTGCCAGCAGTCCCGGGGGGTATGACGGTGAAGCTTTCTTT. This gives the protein CASSPGGYDGEAFF.

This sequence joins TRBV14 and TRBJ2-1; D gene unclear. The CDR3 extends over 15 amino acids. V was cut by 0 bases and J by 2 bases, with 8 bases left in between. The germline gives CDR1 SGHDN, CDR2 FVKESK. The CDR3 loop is CASSQEQQPYNEQFF. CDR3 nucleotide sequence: TGTGCCAGCAGCCAAGAACAGCAACCCTACAATGAGCAGTTCTTC.

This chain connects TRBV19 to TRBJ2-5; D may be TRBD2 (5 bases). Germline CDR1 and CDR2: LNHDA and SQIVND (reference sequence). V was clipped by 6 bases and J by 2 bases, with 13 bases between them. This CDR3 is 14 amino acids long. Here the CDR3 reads CASSSPGIQETQYF. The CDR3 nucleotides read TGTGCCAGTAGCAGTCCCGGGATTCAAGAGACCCAGTACTTC.

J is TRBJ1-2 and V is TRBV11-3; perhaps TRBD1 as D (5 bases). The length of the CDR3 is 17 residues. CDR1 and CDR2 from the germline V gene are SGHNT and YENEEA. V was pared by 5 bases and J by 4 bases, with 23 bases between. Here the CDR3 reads CASSRGAAAEGSYGYTF. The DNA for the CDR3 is TGTGCCAGCAGCCGTGGGGCGGCGGCGGAGGGTTCCTATGGCTACACCTTC.

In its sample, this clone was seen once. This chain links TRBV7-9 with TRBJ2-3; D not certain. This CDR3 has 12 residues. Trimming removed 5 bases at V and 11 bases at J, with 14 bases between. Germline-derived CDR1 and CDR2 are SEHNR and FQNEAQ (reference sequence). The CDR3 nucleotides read TGTGCCAGCAGCCGCGAGGCCGAAAAGCAGTATTTT. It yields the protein CASSREAEKQYF.

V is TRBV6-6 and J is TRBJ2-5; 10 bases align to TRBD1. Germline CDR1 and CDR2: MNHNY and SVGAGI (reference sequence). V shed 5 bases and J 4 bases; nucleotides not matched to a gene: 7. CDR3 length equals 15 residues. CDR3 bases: TGTGCCAGCAGTGACGGACAGGGGGGTTTAGAGACCCAGTACTTC. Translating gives CASSDGQGGLETQYF.

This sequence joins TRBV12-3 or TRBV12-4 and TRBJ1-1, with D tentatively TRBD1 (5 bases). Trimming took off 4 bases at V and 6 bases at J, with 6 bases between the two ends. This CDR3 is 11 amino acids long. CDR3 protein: CASSWGAEAFF. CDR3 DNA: TGTGCCAGCAGTTGGGGGGCTGAAGCTTTCTTT.